Included here is one T cell receptor beta chain sequence, with context. Its antigen is not identified. The entry originates in a study of beta chain features in type 1 diabetes. General study points: For Type 1 diabetes patients, all four CD4+ subsets carried TCRB CDR3s that were moderately but significantly shorter.

Expressed TCRB transcripts were sequenced after all isolated RNA was converted to cDNA. Profiling relied on immunoSEQ multiplex PCR, and the TCRdb table lists in-frame clones only, not all of them. There are fewer than 350,000 clones in the sample; 15% occur only once, and roughly 0.015% lies in the top ten. V gave up 3 bases and J gave up 3 bases; unmatched junction bases: 3. Germline CDR1 reads SGHRS; CDR2 reads YFSETQ. This CDR3 comprises 15 residues. Sample: naive CD4+ T cells from blood. The V gene is TRBV5-1, the J gene TRBJ2-2, with 9 nucleotides matching TRBD1. This clonotype originated in a man between 18 and 35 years old with type 1 diabetes. CDR3 nucleotide sequence: TGCGCCAGCAGCTCGGGACAGGGACACACCGGGGAGCTGTTTTTT. It codes for CASSSGQGHTGELFF.